Listed here are 10 T cell receptor beta chains from one sample, sequenced in a study of OX40 agonist ivuxolimab in advanced cancers. Only in-frame clones appear in the TCRdb table, and some are missing; sequencing was by immunoSEQ multiplex PCR. The sample carries over 65,000 clones, about 86% recorded once. Sequencing was performed on CD4+ or CD8+ T cells sorted from blood, taken in a trial of the OX40 agonist ivuxolimab. These receptors all come from an adult with an advanced solid tumor such as melanoma, head and neck, liver or kidney cancer.

This clone has only a few counts. The chain is built from TRBV15 and TRBJ2-1; D is unresolved. The V gene lost 1 base and the J gene lost 6 bases, with 7 bases spanning the gap. Germline V gene lookup returns CDR1 LNHNV and CDR2 YYDKDF (reference sequence). This CDR3 comprises 13 residues. CDR3 loop: CATSRVTGNEQFF. DNA for the CDR3: TGTGCCACCAGCAGAGTGACGGGCAATGAGCAGTTCTTC.

This rearrangement joins TRBV5-1 to TRBJ2-2; 8 nucleotides match TRBD2. The ends lost 4 bases at V and 3 bases at J; junction bases unmatched: 8. The CDR3 is made up of 16 amino acids. Germline CDR1 is SGHRS and CDR2 is YFSETQ. In DNA form, the CDR3 reads TGCGCCAGCAGCCAAGTAGCGGGGACCGACACCGGGGAGCTGTTTTTT. Its protein product is CASSQVAGTDTGELFF.

J is TRBJ1-2 and V is TRBV10-2; 8 positions agree with TRBD1. The germline V gene has CDR1 WSHSY and CDR2 SAAADI. With 5 bases clipped from V and 4 bases from J, the junction kept 6 bases outside the gene matches. This CDR3 is built from 14 residues. Written as DNA, the CDR3 is TGCGCCAGCAGTTCCCGGGACAGGTTCTATGGCTACACCTTC. This gives the protein CASSSRDRFYGYTF.

CDR3 in amino acids: CASGRQDNEQFF. The DNA of the CDR3 is TGCGCGAGCGGGAGGCAAGACAATGAGCAGTTCTTC. V usage is TRBV4-1 and J usage is TRBJ2-1; 9 bases match TRBD2. This CDR3 is built from 12 residues. The V gene's germline CDR1 is MGHRA and CDR2 YSYEKL.

The chain is built from TRBV5-1 and TRBJ2-3; TRBD1 is a possible D gene (6 bases). The CDR3 has 14 residues. From germline, CDR1 is SGHRS and CDR2 YFSETQ. V was trimmed by 3 bases and J by 0 bases, leaving 8 bases between them. The CDR3 DNA reads TGCGCCAGCAGCTATGGACAGAGCACAGATACGCAGTATTTT. Translated, it gives CASSYGQSTDTQYF.

The chain recombines TRBV19 with TRBJ1-2; the match to TRBD1 covers 9 bases. This CDR3 has 16 amino acids. The V gene's germline CDR1 is LNHDA and CDR2 SQIVND (reference sequence). Trimming cost V 3 bases and J 5 bases; bases outside gene matches: 10. CDR3 bases: TGTGCCAGTAGTATCTTACCGGGACAGGGAAGGTATGGCTACACCTTC. It yields the protein CASSILPGQGRYGYTF.

This clone showed up just once. This chain links TRBV5-1 with TRBJ2-3, with D unresolved. Germline CDR1 and CDR2: SGHRS and YFSETQ. The ends were cut back, 2 bases at V and 0 bases at J, with 10 bases in the middle. The CDR3 is 15 amino acids. CDR3 DNA sequence: TGCGCCAGCAGCTTCCGCGGCGCTAGCACAGATACGCAGTATTTT. This translates into CASSFRGASTDTQYF.

The count of this clone is one. The chain combines TRBV5-1 with TRBJ1-5, with D tentatively TRBD1 (5 bases). The CDR3 spans 14 residues. Trimming cost V 3 bases and J 2 bases, with 9 bases left between them. Germline CDR1 is SGHRS and CDR2 is YFSETQ. The CDR3 is CASSSGSGNQPQHF. CDR3 DNA: TGCGCCAGCAGCTCAGGGTCGGGCAATCAGCCCCAGCATTTT.

CDR3 bases: TGTGCCAGCTCGTCCACAGGGAGTGACACTGAAGCTTTCTTT. This codes for CASSSTGSDTEAFF. The V and J genes are TRBV18 and TRBJ1-1; D may be TRBD1 (6 bases). V shed 6 bases and J shed 3 bases, with 14 bases lying between them. CDR1 and CDR2 from the germline V gene are KGHSH and LQKENI. The CDR3 runs 14 residues. Using reference TRBV18 and TRBJ1-1 for the parts outside the CDR3, the full variable domain is NAGVMQNPRHLVRRRGQEARLRCSPMKGHSHVYWYRQLPEEGLKFMVYLQKENIIDESGMPKERFSAEFPKEGPSILRIQQVVRGDSAAYFCASSSTGSDTEAFFGQGTRLTVV.

CDR3 sequence: CSVVVGADTQYF. The CDR3 DNA is TGCAGCGTGGTGGTAGGAGCAGATACGCAGTATTTT. The chain uses TRBV29-1 and TRBJ2-3; D is ambiguous. The CDR3 totals 12 residues. V was pared by 6 bases and J by 4 bases, with 11 bases between. CDR1 and CDR2 (germline): SQVTM, ANQGSEA.